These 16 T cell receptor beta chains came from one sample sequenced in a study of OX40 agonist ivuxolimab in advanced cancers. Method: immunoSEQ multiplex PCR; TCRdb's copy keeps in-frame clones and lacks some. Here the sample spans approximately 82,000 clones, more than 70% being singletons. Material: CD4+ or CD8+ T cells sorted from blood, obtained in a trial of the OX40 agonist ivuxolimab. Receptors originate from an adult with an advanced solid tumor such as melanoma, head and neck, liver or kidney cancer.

CDR3 in amino acids: CASSWGAPSQETQYF. In nucleotides, the CDR3 is TGTGCCAGCAGCTGGGGCGCGCCGAGCCAAGAGACCCAGTACTTC. J is TRBJ2-5 and V is TRBV5-6; perhaps TRBD1 as D (5 bases). This CDR3 has 15 residues. Deletions cut 3 bases from V and 1 base from J, with 13 bases between. The germline CDR1 and CDR2 sequences are SGHDT and YYEEEE.

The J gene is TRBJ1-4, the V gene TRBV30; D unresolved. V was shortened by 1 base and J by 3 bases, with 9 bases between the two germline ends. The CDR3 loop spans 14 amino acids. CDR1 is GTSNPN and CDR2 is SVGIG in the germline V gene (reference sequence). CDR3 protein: CAWSAGIANEKLFF. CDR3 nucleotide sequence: TGTGCCTGGAGTGCGGGGATAGCTAATGAAAAACTGTTTTTT.

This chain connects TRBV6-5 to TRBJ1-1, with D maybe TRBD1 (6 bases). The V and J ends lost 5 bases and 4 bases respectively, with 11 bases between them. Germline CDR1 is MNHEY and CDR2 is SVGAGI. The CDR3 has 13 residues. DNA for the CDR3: TGTGCCAGCAGTGATACAGGGAGCACTGAAGCTTTCTTT. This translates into CASSDTGSTEAFF.

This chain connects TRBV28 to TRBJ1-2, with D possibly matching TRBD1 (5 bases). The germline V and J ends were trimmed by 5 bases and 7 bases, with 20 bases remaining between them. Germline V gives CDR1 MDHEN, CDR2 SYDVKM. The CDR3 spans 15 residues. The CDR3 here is CASSPPSDYQGGYTF. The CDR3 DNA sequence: TGTGCCAGCAGTCCACCTTCCGACTACCAGGGTGGCTACACCTTC.

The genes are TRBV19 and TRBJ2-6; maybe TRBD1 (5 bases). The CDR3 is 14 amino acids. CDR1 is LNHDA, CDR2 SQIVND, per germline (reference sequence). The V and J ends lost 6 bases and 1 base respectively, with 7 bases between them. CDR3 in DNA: TGTGCCAGTAGGGGGCTGTCTGGGGCCAACGTCCTGACTTTC. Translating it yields CASRGLSGANVLTF.

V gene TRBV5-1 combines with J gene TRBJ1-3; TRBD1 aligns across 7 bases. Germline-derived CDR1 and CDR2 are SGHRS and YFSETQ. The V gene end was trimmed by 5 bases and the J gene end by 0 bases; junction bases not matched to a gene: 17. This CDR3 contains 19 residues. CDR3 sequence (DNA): TGCGCCAGCAGTCGACAGGGACCAACCGACACTACCTCTGGAAACACCATATATTTT. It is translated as CASSRQGPTDTTSGNTIYF. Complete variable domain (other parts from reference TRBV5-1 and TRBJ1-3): KAGVTQTPRYLIKTRGQQVTLSCSPISGHRSVSWYQQTPGQGLQFLFEYFSETQRNKGNFPGRFSGRQFSNSRSEMNVSTLELGDSALYLCASSRQGPTDTTSGNTIYFGEGSWLTVV.

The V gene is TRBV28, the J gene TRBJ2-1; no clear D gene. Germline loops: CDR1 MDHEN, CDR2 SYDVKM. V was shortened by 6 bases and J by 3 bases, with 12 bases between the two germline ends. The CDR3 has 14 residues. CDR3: CASSLTDDYNEQFF. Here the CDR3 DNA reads TGTGCCAGCAGCCTTACAGACGACTACAATGAGCAGTTCTTC.

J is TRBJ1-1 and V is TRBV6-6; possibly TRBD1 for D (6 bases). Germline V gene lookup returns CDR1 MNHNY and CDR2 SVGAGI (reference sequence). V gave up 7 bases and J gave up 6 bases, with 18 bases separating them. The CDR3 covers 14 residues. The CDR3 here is CASKSGGGRPEAFF. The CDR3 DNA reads TGTGCCAGCAAAAGCGGGGGGGGCAGACCTGAAGCTTTCTTT.

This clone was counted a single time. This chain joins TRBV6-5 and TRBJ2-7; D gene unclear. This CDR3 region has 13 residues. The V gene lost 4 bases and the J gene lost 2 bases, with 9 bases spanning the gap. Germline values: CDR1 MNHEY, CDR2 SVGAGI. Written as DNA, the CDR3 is TGTGCCAGCAGTTTGGGTCCGACCTACGAGCAGTACTTC. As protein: CASSLGPTYEQYF.

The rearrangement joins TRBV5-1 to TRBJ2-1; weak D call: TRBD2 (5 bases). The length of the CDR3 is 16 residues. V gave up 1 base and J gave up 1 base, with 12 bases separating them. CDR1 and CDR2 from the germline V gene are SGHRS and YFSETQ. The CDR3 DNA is TGCGCCAGCAGCTTGAGGCTAGCACAATCCTACAATGAGCAGTTCTTC. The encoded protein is CASSLRLAQSYNEQFF.

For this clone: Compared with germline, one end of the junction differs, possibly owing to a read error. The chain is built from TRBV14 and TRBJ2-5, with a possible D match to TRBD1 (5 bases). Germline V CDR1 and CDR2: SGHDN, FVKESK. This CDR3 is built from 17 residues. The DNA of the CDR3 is TGTGCCAGCAACCAAGACCAGGGCTCGAAAGACCAAGAGACCCAGTACTTC. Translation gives CASNQDQGSKDQETQYF. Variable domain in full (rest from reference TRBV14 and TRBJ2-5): EAGVTQFPSHSVIEKGQTVTLRCDPISGHDNLYWYRRVMGKEIKFLLHFVKESKQDESGMPNNRFLAERTGGTYSTLKVQPAELEDSGVYFCASNQDQGSKDQETQYFGPGTRLLVL.

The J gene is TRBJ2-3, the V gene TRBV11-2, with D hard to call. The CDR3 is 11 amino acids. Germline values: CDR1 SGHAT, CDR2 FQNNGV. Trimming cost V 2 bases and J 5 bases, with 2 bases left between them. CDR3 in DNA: TGTGCCAGCAGCTTAAAAGATACGCAGTATTTT. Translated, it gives CASSLKDTQYF.

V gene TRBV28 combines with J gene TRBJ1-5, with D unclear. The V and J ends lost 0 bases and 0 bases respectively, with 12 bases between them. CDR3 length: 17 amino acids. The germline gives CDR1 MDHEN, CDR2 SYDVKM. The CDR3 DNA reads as TGTGCCAGCAGTTTATGGGACTGGAAAGGTAGCAATCAGCCCCAGCATTTT. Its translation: CASSLWDWKGSNQPQHF.

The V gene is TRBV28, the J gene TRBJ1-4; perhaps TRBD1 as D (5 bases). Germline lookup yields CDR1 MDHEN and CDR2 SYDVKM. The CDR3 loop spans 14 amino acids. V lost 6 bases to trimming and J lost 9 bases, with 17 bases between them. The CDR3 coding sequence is TGTGCCAGCAGCCGACGGCAGGGTCGGCAAAAACTGTTTTTT. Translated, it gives CASSRRQGRQKLFF.

The CDR3 DNA is TGCGCCAGCAGCCAAGCACTTAGGGACTCTGAAGCTTTCTTT. Translating gives CASSQALRDSEAFF. This rearrangement joins TRBV4-1 to TRBJ1-1; a weak D match, TRBD1 (5 bases). The length of the CDR3 is 14 residues. The germline CDR1 and CDR2 sequences are MGHRA and YSYEKL. The germline V and J ends were trimmed by 1 base and 6 bases, with 12 bases remaining between them.

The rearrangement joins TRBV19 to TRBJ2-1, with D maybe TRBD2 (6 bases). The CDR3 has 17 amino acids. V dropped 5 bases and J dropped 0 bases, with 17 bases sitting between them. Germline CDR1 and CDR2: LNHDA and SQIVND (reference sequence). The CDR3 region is CASSGNRDLSSYNEQFF. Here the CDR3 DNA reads TGTGCCAGTAGTGGGAATCGGGACTTAAGCTCCTACAATGAGCAGTTCTTC.